This TCR beta chain derives from a study of blood T cell repertoires in COVID-19 (TCRdb year 2020). For the study in its entirety: Samples covering the acute and convalescent phases of COVID-19 were provided by collaborators in the United States, Italy and Spain. Subjects who had been exposed to COVID-19, were actively infected with it, or had recovered from it provided the deeply sampled blood TCRbeta repertoires that made up the dataset. The repertoires were released in a freely available public database intended as a resource for research on the immune response to SARS-CoV-2. The material from the prospective study consisted of cDNA or gDNA derived from T cells, B-cell-depleted T cells, or PBMCs. Where available, HLA class I and class II types were taken from metadata supplied by the sample provider and were not determined by assay-based typing. The samples were drawn from two sources: the first 160 participants of the ongoing ImmuneRACE study, and some 1,300 subjects contributed by 6 global collaborators. A de-identified subject ID, COVID-19 status, age in years and sex were almost always included in the sample metadata.

This clone was detected once. Its antigen remains unidentified. Base quality data are lacking; no much larger clone is found one base away. TCRbeta CDR3 regions were amplified from genomic DNA by means of the immunoSEQ Assay, a bias-controlled multiplex PCR. In the original analysis: The number of nucleated cells in each sample was estimated by amplification of reference gene primers within the assay. To quantify the absolute abundance of each unique TCRbeta CDR3 rearrangement, sequence reads were collapsed and filtered. For each sample, productive Simpson clonality was calculated as the square root of Simpson's diversity index over productive rearrangements. This is the immuneACCESS table as TCRdb keeps it, with only in-frame sequences that have V and J called. A part of the clones is gone; compared with another copy, unresolved V genes explain less than half, and the rest is unexplained. D and trimming were read from the DNA, whereas the V and J calls and clone size are those reported in that table. This sample gives some 200,000 clones in total; 80% to 85% of them show up just once. The ten most abundant clones make up over 4% of the sample.

At one collaborating source in Seattle, patients were enrolled during active infection and were followed longitudinally through the course of disease. Each collaborating institution followed its own protocols to collect whole blood in K2EDTA tubes. For TCRbeta analysis, collaborator samples were shipped as frozen whole blood, as isolated PBMCs, or as DNA extracted from either sample type. Clipping removes 3 bases from V and 8 bases from J, with 13 as the unmatched junction base count. Including cysteine and phenylalanine, the CDR3 has 17 amino acids. The sequence is cut down to CDR3 DNA, 51 bases in frame from base 1. The germline V gene encodes CDR1 LNHNV and CDR2 YYDKDF (reference sequence). The study at large found these results: How much clinical and demographic metadata was included differed by source and by participant, and the metadata was provided uncurated.

This TCR derives from an older woman with COVID-19, enrolled during active disease. The chain uses TRBV15 and TRBJ2-1; 10 bases in the middle match TRBD2. The material sequenced was peripheral blood. The CDR3 corresponds to CATSSPLLAGDRDEQFF. The DNA sequence follows: TGTGCCACCAGCAGTCCCCTCCTAGCGGGAGATAGGGATGAGCAGTTCTTC.